These 32 T cell receptor beta chains share one sample of origin, sequenced in a study of cytomegalovirus exposure and HLA in healthy donors. Use of 60 Vbeta and 13 Jbeta primers characterized the PCR. Repertoires were generated with immunoSEQ multiplex PCR, while TCRdb's copy carries only in-frame clones and drops some. Counted here are more than 85,000 clones, over 65% occurring once; the ten biggest clones make up 7% to 10%. The sample taken for sequencing was PBMCs. The origin of the receptors is a man in his forties or fifties in good health and CMV-seropositive.

The rearrangement links TRBV7-2 to TRBJ1-2; 8 positions agree with TRBD1. The CDR3 length is 18 residues. J gave up 1 base and V 5 bases, and 15 bases lay outside the gene matches. Germline V CDR1 and CDR2: SGHTA, FQGNSA. CDR3 in amino acids: CASSHIRGQATLNYGYTF. Here the CDR3 DNA reads TGTGCCAGCAGCCATATAAGGGGACAGGCCACACTTAACTATGGCTACACCTTC.

This clone was seen a few times. The chain recombines TRBV7-6 with TRBJ2-2, with D possibly being TRBD2 (5 bases). The CDR3 extends over 12 amino acids. Germline V gene lookup returns CDR1 SGHVS and CDR2 FNYEAQ. Trimming removed 7 bases at V and 8 bases at J, with 11 bases between. The CDR3 sequence is CASTPSGGELFF. CDR3 coding DNA: TGTGCCAGCACCCCTTCGGGGGGGGAGCTGTTTTTT.

This chain joins TRBV5-1 and TRBJ1-6; TRBD1 aligns across 7 bases. Unmatched junction bases numbered 6, after V lost 5 bases and J lost 7 bases. The length of the CDR3 is 14 residues. Per germline, CDR1 SGHRS and CDR2 YFSETQ. Here the CDR3 DNA reads TGCGCCAGCAGGCCCGGGACAGAAAATTCACCCCTCCACTTT. Amino acids: CASRPGTENSPLHF.

This chain connects TRBV18 to TRBJ2-7, with D uncertain. V lost 1 base to trimming and J lost 7 bases, with 17 bases between them. The CDR3 is 15 residues long. CDR1 and CDR2 from the germline V gene are KGHSH and LQKENI. CDR3 sequence (DNA): TGTGCCAGCTCACCACAAACCGCCGGTGGTGTTGAGCAGTACTTC. Translation: CASSPQTAGGVEQYF.

This chain joins TRBV6-6 and TRBJ2-5; TRBD2 is a possible D gene (6 bases). This CDR3 is built from 11 residues. Trimming stripped 9 bases from V and 5 bases from J, with 10 bases between. Looked up from germline, CDR1 is MNHNY and CDR2 is SVGAGI (reference sequence). The CDR3 sequence: CASSGFETQYF. CDR3 coding DNA: TGTGCCAGTAGCGGCTTCGAGACCCAGTACTTC.

The chain is built from TRBV21-1 and TRBJ2-7; the tabulated D call, TRBD1, remains unverified against the DNA. TRBV21-1 is a pseudogene. This CDR3 region has 19 residues. The CDR3 loop is CASSKWGRRTGLSSYEQYF. CDR3 nucleotide sequence: TGTGCCAGCAGCAAATGGGGCCGTCGGACAGGCTTGAGCTCCTACGAGCAGTACTTC.

The V call is TRBV9, the J call TRBJ2-2; 8 bases line up with TRBD2. The CDR3 covers 18 residues. V lost 1 base to trimming and J lost 4 bases; unmatched junction nucleotides: 12. Germline CDR1 and CDR2: SGDLS and YYNGEE. CDR3 DNA sequence: TGTGCCAGCAGCGTAAATCCCCACGGGGGGGGCATCACCGGGGAGCTGTTTTTT. It encodes CASSVNPHGGGITGELFF.

V and J are TRBV12-5 and TRBJ1-6, with D tentatively TRBD1 (5 bases). The ends were cut back, 2 bases at V and 9 bases at J, with 17 bases in the middle. CDR1 is LGHNT, CDR2 FRNRAP, per germline. The CDR3 has 16 amino acids. The CDR3 spells CASGLPSGGVGSPLHF. The CDR3 DNA reads as TGTGCTAGTGGTTTGCCCTCCGGGGGTGTGGGTTCACCCCTCCACTTT.

This chain connects TRBV28 to TRBJ1-3; 9 bases match TRBD1. Germline V lookup: CDR1 MDHEN, CDR2 SYDVKM. CDR3 length equals 15 residues. V lost 2 bases, J lost 4 bases, and 3 bases stayed unmatched. CDR3 coding DNA: TGTGCCAGCAGTTTAAGGGGACAGGGAGGAAACACCATATATTTT. Translating it yields CASSLRGQGGNTIYF.

This chain connects TRBV2 to TRBJ1-4; 7 positions agree with TRBD1. Germline V gene lookup returns CDR1 SNHLY and CDR2 FYNNEI. The CDR3 loop spans 14 amino acids. Trimming at V came to 5 bases and at J to 8 bases, leaving 8 bases not matched to a gene. CDR3 DNA sequence: TGTGCCAGCAGTTTACAGGGGTTAGGCGAAAAACTGTTTTTT. Translating gives CASSLQGLGEKLFF. Full variable domain (remainder filled in from reference TRBV2 and TRBJ1-4): EPEVTQTPSHQVTQMGQEVILRCVPISNHLYFYWYRQILGQKVEFLVSFYNNEISEKSEIFDDQFSVERPDGSNFTLKIRSTKLEDSAMYFCASSLQGLGEKLFFGSGTQLSVL.

The chain uses TRBV7-2 and TRBJ2-2, with a tentative D call TRBD1 (6 bases). Germline values: CDR1 SGHTA, CDR2 FQGNSA. Trimming removed 4 bases from V and 6 bases from J, with 9 bases in between. This CDR3 comprises 13 residues. CDR3: CASSSRGSGELFF. The CDR3 DNA reads as TGTGCCAGCAGCTCTAGGGGGTCCGGGGAGCTGTTTTTT. Using reference TRBV7-2 and TRBJ2-2 for the parts outside the CDR3, the full variable domain is GAGVSQSPSNKVTEKGKDVELRCDPISGHTALYWYRQSLGQGLEFLIYFQGNSAPDKSGLPSDRFSAERTGGSVSTLTIQRTQQEDSAVYLCASSSRGSGELFFGEGSRLTVL.

V is TRBV4-1 and J is TRBJ1-5; 7 nucleotides align to TRBD1. CDR3 size: 17 residues. Germline trimming cut 1 base from V and 0 bases from J; bases unmatched to any gene: 6. Per the germline V gene, CDR1 is MGHRA and CDR2 is YSYEKL. CDR3 sequence reads: CASSQGGTVYSNQPQHF. The DNA of the CDR3 is TGCGCCAGCAGCCAAGGAGGGACAGTCTATAGCAATCAGCCCCAGCATTTT.

This clone showed up just a few times. The chain joins TRBV10-3 to TRBJ1-2; the D gene is possibly TRBD1 (5 bases). This CDR3 region has 16 residues. Looked up from germline, CDR1 is ENHRY and CDR2 is SYGVKD. Trimming pared 2 bases from V and 5 bases from J, leaving 18 bases between. The CDR3 sequence: CAISEMGGSGRYGYTF. The DNA for the CDR3 is TGTGCCATCAGTGAGATGGGGGGGTCGGGTAGATATGGCTACACCTTC.

This clone was observed a few times. The rearrangement joins TRBV18 to TRBJ1-2; a possible D gene is TRBD1 (6 bases). The CDR3 length is 14 residues. With 3 bases removed from V and 8 bases from J, the gap between germline ends came to 16 bases. CDR1 and CDR2 (germline): KGHSH, LQKENI. The CDR3 sequence: CASSPSDSLVGYTF. CDR3 DNA sequence: TGTGCCAGCTCACCCTCGGACAGCCTTGTGGGCTACACCTTC. Full variable domain (outside the CDR3, taken from reference TRBV18 and TRBJ1-2): NAGVMQNPRHLVRRRGQEARLRCSPMKGHSHVYWYRQLPEEGLKFMVYLQKENIIDESGMPKERFSAEFPKEGPSILRIQQVVRGDSAAYFCASSPSDSLVGYTFGSGTRLTVV.

The gene calls are TRBV5-1 and TRBJ2-7; 11 nucleotides agree with TRBD2. Germline assignment: CDR1 SGHRS and CDR2 YFSETQ. After removal of 3 bases from V and 0 bases from J, the junction contained 5 bases not matched to a gene. The CDR3 runs 16 residues. The CDR3 nucleotides are TGCGCCAGCAGCTATGGGACTAGCGGCAACTCCTACGAGCAGTACTTC. Amino acids: CASSYGTSGNSYEQYF. Variable domain in full (rest from reference TRBV5-1 and TRBJ2-7): KAGVTQTPRYLIKTRGQQVTLSCSPISGHRSVSWYQQTPGQGLQFLFEYFSETQRNKGNFPGRFSGRQFSNSRSEMNVSTLELGDSALYLCASSYGTSGNSYEQYFGPGTRLTVT.

The J gene is TRBJ2-5, the V gene TRBV29-1; perhaps TRBD1 as D (5 bases). V lost 4 bases and J 5 bases, leaving 14 bases between the germline ends. The CDR3 is 13 residues long. Germline CDR1 SQVTM, CDR2 ANQGSEA. Written as DNA, the CDR3 is TGCAGCGTTGGGACACCCGGGTTGGAGACCCAGTACTTC. Protein: CSVGTPGLETQYF.

This clone was observed a single time. The gene calls are TRBV30 and TRBJ1-1; TRBD1 matches 8 bases. V lost 4 bases, J lost 4 bases, and 2 bases stayed unmatched. CDR3 length: 12 amino acids. Germline V CDR1 and CDR2: GTSNPN, SVGIG (reference sequence). This chain's CDR3 is CAWTRGLTEAFF. The CDR3, as DNA: TGTGCCTGGACCAGGGGGCTCACTGAAGCTTTCTTT.

The chain employs TRBV7-3 and TRBJ2-1, with a possible D match to TRBD2 (6 bases). This CDR3 is built from 13 residues. The germline V gene encodes CDR1 SGHTA and CDR2 FQGTGA. Deletions cut 5 bases from V and 6 bases from J, with 11 bases between. The CDR3 loop reads CASSRSGGNEQFF. DNA of the CDR3: TGTGCCAGCAGCCGATCCGGGGGCAATGAGCAGTTCTTC.

This chain links TRBV11-1 with TRBJ2-2, with 10 bases identical to TRBD2. Germline lookup yields CDR1 SGHAT and CDR2 FQDESV (reference sequence). Germline trimming cut 4 bases from V and 7 bases from J; bases unmatched to any gene: 12. The CDR3 runs 17 residues. In DNA, the CDR3 is TGTGCCAGCAGCTCCCCAAGCGGGAGGGCCTTTGTCGGGGAGCTGTTTTTT. Translation gives CASSSPSGRAFVGELFF.

The chain uses TRBV9 and TRBJ2-3; 8 positions match TRBD2. V was pared by 7 bases and J by 0 bases, with 1 base of the junction left unmatched. Germline values: CDR1 SGDLS, CDR2 YYNGEE. This CDR3 contains 13 residues. CDR3 sequence (DNA): TGTGCCAGCCGGGGGGGGAGCACAGATACGCAGTATTTT. Its protein is CASRGGSTDTQYF.

The V gene is TRBV7-2, the J gene TRBJ2-7; D possibly corresponds to TRBD2 (6 bases). V was cut by 7 bases and J by 6 bases, with 16 bases left in between. The length of the CDR3 is 13 residues. Per germline, CDR1 SGHTA and CDR2 FQGNSA. As DNA, the CDR3 is TGTGCCAGCATCGTCCACGCGGGGAGCGAGCAGTACTTC. It encodes CASIVHAGSEQYF.

V usage is TRBV28 and J usage is TRBJ2-7; possibly TRBD2 for D (6 bases). The ends were cut back, 6 bases at V and 0 bases at J, with 15 bases in the middle. The length of the CDR3 is 15 residues. Per germline, CDR1 MDHEN and CDR2 SYDVKM. The DNA for the CDR3 is TGTGCCAGCAGCACGGCCGGGAGTTTCTCCTACGAGCAGTACTTC. It translates to CASSTAGSFSYEQYF. Full variable domain (rest looked up from reference TRBV28 and TRBJ2-7): DVKVTQSSRYLVKRTGEKVFLECVQDMDHENMFWYRQDPGLGLRLIYFSYDVKMKEKGDIPEGYSVSREKKERFSLILESASTNQTSMYLCASSTAGSFSYEQYFGPGTRLTVT.

The rearrangement joins TRBV6-6 to TRBJ2-1; 9 nucleotides line up with TRBD2. The CDR3 extends over 16 amino acids. Germline CDR1 MNHNY, CDR2 SVGAGI (reference sequence). J gave up 4 bases and V 5 bases, and 9 bases lay outside the gene matches. For the CDR3, the DNA is TGTGCCAGCAGTCCTCTTGCGGGAGGGATTTACAATGAGCAGTTCTTC. It yields the protein CASSPLAGGIYNEQFF.

The chain has TRBV7-3 and TRBJ1-1; TRBD1 agrees at 8 bases. The CDR3 spans 14 residues. Germline assignment: CDR1 SGHTA and CDR2 FQGTGA. J gave up 4 bases and V 5 bases, and 6 bases lay outside the gene matches. The CDR3 DNA is TGTGCCAGCAGCGAACACACAGGGGGCACTGAAGCTTTCTTT. The encoded protein is CASSEHTGGTEAFF. Full variable domain (remainder filled in from reference TRBV7-3 and TRBJ1-1): GAGVSQTPSNKVTEKGKYVELRCDPISGHTALYWYRQSLGQGPEFLIYFQGTGAADDSGLPNDRFFAVRPEGSVSTLKIQRTERGDSAVYLCASSEHTGGTEAFFGQGTRLTVV.

This rearrangement joins TRBV7-2 to TRBJ1-2; 7 positions agree with TRBD1. Trimming removed 3 bases from V and 2 bases from J; junction bases left unmatched: 6. CDR1 and CDR2 from the germline V gene are SGHTA and FQGNSA. This CDR3 has 15 amino acids. This CDR3 is CASSLGQFPNYGYTF. DNA for the CDR3: TGTGCCAGCAGCTTGGGACAGTTCCCAAACTATGGCTACACCTTC.

This clone was picked up a small number of times. This sequence joins TRBV5-1 and TRBJ2-2, with 7 bases that match TRBD1. V was pared by 3 bases and J by 0 bases, with 2 bases of the junction left unmatched. The CDR3 is 15 residues long. Germline V lookup: CDR1 SGHRS, CDR2 YFSETQ. The CDR3 region is CASSWDSANTGELFF. The CDR3 DNA is TGCGCCAGCAGCTGGGACAGCGCGAACACCGGGGAGCTGTTTTTT.

This chain links TRBV5-4 with TRBJ1-2, with TRBD1 matching 8 bases. V was pared by 4 bases and J by 4 bases, with 3 bases of the junction left unmatched. Germline CDR1 reads SGHNT; CDR2 reads YYREEE (reference sequence). The CDR3 is 13 residues long. The CDR3 DNA is TGTGCCAGCAGCCCGGACAGGGCCTATGGCTACACCTTC. It codes for CASSPDRAYGYTF. Filled out from reference TRBV5-4 and TRBJ1-2, the complete variable domain reads ETGVTQSPTHLIKTRGQQVTLRCSSQSGHNTVSWYQQALGQGPQFIFQYYREEENGRGNFPPRFSGLQFPNYSSELNVNALELDDSALYLCASSPDRAYGYTFGSGTRLTVV.

The chain combines TRBV5-4 with TRBJ1-6, with D maybe TRBD1 (6 bases). Germline V CDR1 and CDR2: SGHNT, YYREEE (reference sequence). V dropped 4 bases and J dropped 7 bases, with 21 bases sitting between them. This CDR3 contains 17 residues. CDR3 sequence (DNA): TGTGCCAGCAGCGTGGCCGGAGGGGGGAGGGTAAATTCACCCCTCCACTTT. Its translation: CASSVAGGGRVNSPLHF.

The gene calls are TRBV4-3 and TRBJ1-2, with 7 nucleotides matching TRBD1. CDR1 and CDR2 (germline): LGHNA, YSLEER. The V and J ends lost 4 bases and 4 bases, in that order; junction bases with no gene match: 9. This CDR3 is 15 amino acids long. The CDR3 sequence: CASSRGTADSYGYTF. In DNA form, the CDR3 reads TGCGCCAGCAGCCGGGGGACAGCCGATTCCTATGGCTACACCTTC.

This sequence joins TRBV2 and TRBJ2-7, with 7 bases matching TRBD1. The CDR3 loop spans 14 amino acids. The ends lost 6 bases at V and 1 base at J; junction bases unmatched: 6. CDR1 SNHLY and CDR2 FYNNEI come from the germline V gene. Written as DNA, the CDR3 is TGTGCCAGCAGCCGGGACAGATATTCCTACGAGCAGTACTTC. It encodes CASSRDRYSYEQYF.

The chain carries TRBV11-2 and TRBJ2-5, with 8 bases fitting TRBD1. The CDR3 runs to 14 residues. CDR1 and CDR2 from the germline V gene are SGHAT and FQNNGV. V lost 5 bases, J lost 4 bases, and 6 bases stayed unmatched. The CDR3 loop reads CASSTDRVGETQYF. For the CDR3, the DNA is TGTGCCAGCAGCACGGACAGGGTCGGAGAGACCCAGTACTTC.

This clone was picked up one time. CDR3 DNA: TGTGCCTGGAGTGACCACGCGGCCGGGTCCTACGAGCAGTACTTC. It translates to CAWSDHAAGSYEQYF. The chain carries TRBV30 and TRBJ2-7; D is uncertain. The CDR3 is 15 residues long. Between the trimmed V and J ends, which lost 1 base and 1 base, there was a span of 14 bases. Germline values: CDR1 GTSNPN, CDR2 SVGIG (reference sequence).